Listed below are T cell receptor beta chains from one sample, sequenced in a study of blood T cell repertoires in COVID-19. Assay: immunoSEQ multiplex PCR; the TCRdb copy retains only in-frame clones and omits some. The table has under 250,000 clones, 70% to 90% seen once. Sequenced sample: peripheral blood. These receptors were taken from a woman aged 65 to 85 with active or convalescent COVID-19. The CDR3 runs from the conserved cysteine through the conserved F or W. Fields, in order: clone size, D gene, CDR3 length, J gene, V gene, CDR3 protein, CDR3 DNA. A D gene is named only where the DNA matches it firmly. Only part of the rows carry a size: once, few, many, or a class if the clone is expanded.

>NA|NA|14|TRBJ1-2|TRBV6-5
CASSSPGQGDGYTF
TGTGCCAGCAGTTCCCCAGGTCAAGGCGATGGCTACACCTTC
>NA|NA|11|TRBJ1-2|TRBV20-1
CSVPRGGGYTF
TGCAGTGTCCCTCGGGGGGGTGGCTACACCTTC
>NA|NA|13|TRBJ2-1|TRBV18
CASSPIQFPEGFF
TGTGCCAGCTCCCCGATTCAATTTCCGGAGGGGTTCTTC
>NA|NA|14|TRBJ2-7|TRBV5-5
CASSFSIDSYEQYF
TGTGCCAGCAGCTTTTCAATCGACAGCTACGAGCAGTACTTC
>NA|TRBD1|15|TRBJ2-5|TRBV2
CASSGAGGRKETQYF
TGTGCCAGCAGTGGAGCAGGGGGCAGAAAAGAGACCCAGTACTTC
>NA|TRBD1|19|TRBJ1-3|TRBV28
CASSFPARGVTGSGNTIYF
TGTGCCAGCAGTTTCCCGGCGAGAGGGGTGACAGGGTCTGGAAACACCATATATTTT
>NA|TRBD2|15|TRBJ2-1|TRBV11-2
CASSPRLAGYNEQFF
TGTGCCAGCAGCCCCCGACTAGCGGGGTACAATGAGCAGTTCTTC
>once|NA|14|TRBJ1-1|TRBV3-1/TRBV3-2
CASSQEPGGTEAFF
TGTGCCAGCAGCCAAGAGCCCGGGGGCACTGAAGCTTTCTTT
>NA|TRBD2|15|TRBJ2-2|TRBV7-8
CASSPSGVNTGELFF
TGTGCCAGCAGCCCAAGCGGGGTAAACACCGGGGAGCTGTTTTTT
>NA|NA|14|TRBJ1-1|TRBV4-3
CASSQDFGSAEAFF
TGCGCCAGCAGCCAAGATTTCGGGTCCGCTGAAGCTTTCTTT